Given below is one T cell receptor (beta chain) in context. Its antigen is unidentified. The data were taken from a study of graft-versus-host responses after intestinal transplantation. Study overall: Each patient got anti-thymocyte globulin induction, then tacrolimus and steroids for around three years. Study observations and caveats: Ileal or blood samples showed some GvH clones first, and such clones were also found in recipient marrow.

CDR1 and CDR2 (germline): LGHNA, YNFKEQ. Trimming cost V 1 base and J 3 bases; bases outside gene matches: 7. This CDR3 is 16 amino acids long. Profiling relied on immunoSEQ multiplex PCR, and the TCRdb table lists in-frame clones only, not all of them. Found here are about 9,500 clones, approximately 88% of them singletons; the top ten hold roughly a tenth. The sequencing here drew on PBMCs, taken 242 days after intestinal transplant. The J gene is TRBJ2-7, the V gene TRBV4-2, with TRBD1 identical over 9 bases. This clonotype originated in a human patient who received an intestinal transplant, so some T cells may come from the graft donor. The CDR3 nucleotides are TGTGCCAGCAGCCAAGGGGACAGGGCATTTGGCTACGAGCAGTACTTC. Its protein product is CASSQGDRAFGYEQYF.